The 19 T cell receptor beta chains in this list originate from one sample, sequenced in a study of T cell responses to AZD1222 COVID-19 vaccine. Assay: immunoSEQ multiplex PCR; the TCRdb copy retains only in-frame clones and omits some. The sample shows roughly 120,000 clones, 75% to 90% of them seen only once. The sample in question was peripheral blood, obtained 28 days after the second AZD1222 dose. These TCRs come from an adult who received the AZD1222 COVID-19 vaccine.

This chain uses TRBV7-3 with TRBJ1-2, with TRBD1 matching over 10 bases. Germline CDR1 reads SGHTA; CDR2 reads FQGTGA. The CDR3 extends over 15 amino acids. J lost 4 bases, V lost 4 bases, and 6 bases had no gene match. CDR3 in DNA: TGTGCCAGCAGCTCCCCGGGACAGGGGACCTATGGCTACACCTTC. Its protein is CASSSPGQGTYGYTF.

The CDR3: CASSTPDRAGNTIYF. Written as DNA, the CDR3 is TGTGCCAGCAGTACCCCGGACAGGGCTGGAAACACCATATATTTT. This chain joins TRBV28 and TRBJ1-3; 8 nucleotides align to TRBD1. Trimming cost V 5 bases and J 2 bases; bases outside gene matches: 5. The CDR3 runs 15 residues. Germline V gene data show CDR1 as MDHEN and CDR2 as SYDVKM.

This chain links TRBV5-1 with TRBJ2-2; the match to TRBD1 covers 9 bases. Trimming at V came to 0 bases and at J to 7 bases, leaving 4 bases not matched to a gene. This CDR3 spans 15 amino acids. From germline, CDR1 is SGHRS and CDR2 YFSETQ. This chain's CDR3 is CASSLGDRADGELFF. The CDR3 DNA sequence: TGCGCCAGCAGCTTGGGGGACAGGGCGGACGGGGAGCTGTTTTTT.

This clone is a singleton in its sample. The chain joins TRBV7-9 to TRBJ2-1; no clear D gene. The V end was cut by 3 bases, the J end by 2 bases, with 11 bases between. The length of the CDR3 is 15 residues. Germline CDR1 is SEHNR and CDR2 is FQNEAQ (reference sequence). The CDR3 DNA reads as TGTGCCAGCAGCTTCCGACTGGGTACCTACAATGAGCAGTTCTTC. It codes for CASSFRLGTYNEQFF.

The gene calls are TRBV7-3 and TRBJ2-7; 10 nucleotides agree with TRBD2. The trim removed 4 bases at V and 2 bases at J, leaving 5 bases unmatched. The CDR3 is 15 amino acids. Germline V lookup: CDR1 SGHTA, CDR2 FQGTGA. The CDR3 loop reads CASSSRSGGAYEQYF. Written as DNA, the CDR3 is TGTGCCAGCAGCTCTAGGAGCGGGGGGGCCTACGAGCAGTACTTC.

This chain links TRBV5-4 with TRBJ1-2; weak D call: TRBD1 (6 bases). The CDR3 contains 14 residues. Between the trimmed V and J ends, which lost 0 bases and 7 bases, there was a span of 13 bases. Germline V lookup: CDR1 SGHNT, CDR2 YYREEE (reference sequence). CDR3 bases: TGTGCCAGCAGCTTGGCCGGGAGCAGGGGTGGCTACACCTTC. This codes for CASSLAGSRGGYTF.

CDR3 bases: TGTGCCAGCAGTTTATCGGGGGGCCAGCCCCAGCATTTT. Protein sequence: CASSLSGGQPQHF. The chain couples TRBV27 to TRBJ1-5; perhaps TRBD1 as D (6 bases). Germline CDR1 and CDR2: MNHEY and SMNVEV (reference sequence). Trimming left V 0 bases short and J 7 bases short, with 7 bases between. This CDR3 comprises 13 residues.

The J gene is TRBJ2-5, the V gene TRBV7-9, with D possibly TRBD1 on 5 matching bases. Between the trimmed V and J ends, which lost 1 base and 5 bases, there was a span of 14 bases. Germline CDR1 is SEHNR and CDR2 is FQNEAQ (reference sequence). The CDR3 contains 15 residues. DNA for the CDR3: TGTGCCAGCAGCTTAGGCCAAAATGCAGGGGAGACCCAGTACTTC. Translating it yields CASSLGQNAGETQYF.

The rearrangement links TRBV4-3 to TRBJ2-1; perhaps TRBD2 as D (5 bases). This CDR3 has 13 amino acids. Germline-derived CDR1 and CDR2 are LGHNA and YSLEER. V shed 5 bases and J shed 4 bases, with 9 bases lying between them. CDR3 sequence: CASSFGGYNEQFF. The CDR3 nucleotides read TGCGCCAGCAGCTTTGGCGGGTACAATGAGCAGTTCTTC.

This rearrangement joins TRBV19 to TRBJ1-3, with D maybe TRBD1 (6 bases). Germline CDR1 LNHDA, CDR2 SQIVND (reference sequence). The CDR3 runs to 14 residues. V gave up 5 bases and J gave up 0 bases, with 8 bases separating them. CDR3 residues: CASSDRSSGNTIYF. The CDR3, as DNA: TGTGCCAGTAGTGACAGGAGCTCTGGAAACACCATATATTTT.

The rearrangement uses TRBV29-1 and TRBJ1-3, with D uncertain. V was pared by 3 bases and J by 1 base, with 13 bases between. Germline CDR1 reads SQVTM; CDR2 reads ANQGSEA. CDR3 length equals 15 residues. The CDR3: CSVERNRGSGNTIYF. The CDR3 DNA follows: TGCAGCGTTGAGAGGAATCGAGGGTCTGGAAACACCATATATTTT.

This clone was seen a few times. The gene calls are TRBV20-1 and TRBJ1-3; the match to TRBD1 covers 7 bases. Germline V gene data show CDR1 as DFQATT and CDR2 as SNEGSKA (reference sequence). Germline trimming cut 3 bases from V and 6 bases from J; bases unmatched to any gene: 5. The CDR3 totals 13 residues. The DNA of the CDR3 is TGCAGTGCTAGTATGACAGGGTCAAACACCATATATTTT. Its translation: CSASMTGSNTIYF.

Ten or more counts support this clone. The CDR3 DNA reads TGTGCCAGCAGCTTGGATCCAGGCGGAGTTCGGTCACCCCTCCACTTT. This sequence encodes CASSLDPGGVRSPLHF. This rearrangement joins TRBV7-9 to TRBJ1-6; D not resolved. Per the germline V gene, CDR1 is SEHNR and CDR2 is FQNEAQ (reference sequence). This CDR3 is 16 amino acids long. V lost 3 bases to trimming and J lost 10 bases, with 19 bases between them.

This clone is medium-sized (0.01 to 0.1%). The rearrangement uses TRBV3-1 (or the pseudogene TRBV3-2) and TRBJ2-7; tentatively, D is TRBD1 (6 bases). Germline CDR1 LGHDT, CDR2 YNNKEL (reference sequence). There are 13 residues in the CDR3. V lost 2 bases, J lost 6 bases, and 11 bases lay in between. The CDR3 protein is CASSQMTGGEQYF. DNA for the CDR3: TGTGCCAGCAGCCAAATGACAGGAGGCGAGCAGTACTTC.

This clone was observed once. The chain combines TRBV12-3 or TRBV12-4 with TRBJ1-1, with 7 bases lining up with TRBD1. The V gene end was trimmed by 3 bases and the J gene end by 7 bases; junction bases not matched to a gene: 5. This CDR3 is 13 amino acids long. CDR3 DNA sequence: TGTGCCAGCAGTTTCCAGCAGGGGGGTGAAGCTTTCTTT. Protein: CASSFQQGGEAFF.

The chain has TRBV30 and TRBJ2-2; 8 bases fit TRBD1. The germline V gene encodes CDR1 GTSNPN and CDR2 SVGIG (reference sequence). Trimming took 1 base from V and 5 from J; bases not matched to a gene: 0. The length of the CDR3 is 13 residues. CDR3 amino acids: CAWSGQGTGELFF. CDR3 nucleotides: TGTGCCTGGAGTGGACAGGGGACCGGGGAGCTGTTTTTT. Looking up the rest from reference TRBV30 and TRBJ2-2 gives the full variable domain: SQTIHQWPATLVQPVGSPLSLECTVEGTSNPNLYWYRQAAGRGLQLLFYSVGIGQISSEVPQNLSASRPQDRQFILSSKKLLLSDSGFYLCAWSGQGTGELFFGEGSRLTVL.

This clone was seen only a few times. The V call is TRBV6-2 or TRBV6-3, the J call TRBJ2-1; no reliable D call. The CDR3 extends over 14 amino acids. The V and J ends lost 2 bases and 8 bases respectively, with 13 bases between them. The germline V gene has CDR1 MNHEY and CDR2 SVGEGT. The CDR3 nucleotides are TGTGCCAGCAGTTACGGAATTAGCAGCCATGAGCAGTTCTTC. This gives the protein CASSYGISSHEQFF.

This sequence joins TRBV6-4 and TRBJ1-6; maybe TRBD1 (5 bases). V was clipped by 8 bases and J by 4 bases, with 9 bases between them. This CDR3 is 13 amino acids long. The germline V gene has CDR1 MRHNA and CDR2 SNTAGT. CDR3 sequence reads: CASGGGYNSPLHF. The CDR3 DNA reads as TGTGCCAGCGGGGGGGGTTATAATTCACCCCTCCACTTT.

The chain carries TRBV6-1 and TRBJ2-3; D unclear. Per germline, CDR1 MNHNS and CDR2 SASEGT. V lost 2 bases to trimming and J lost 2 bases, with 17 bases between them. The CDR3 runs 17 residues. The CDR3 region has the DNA TGTGCCAGCAGTGAATTTTCGGGCGGCAGTCCCACAGATACGCAGTATTTT. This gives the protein CASSEFSGGSPTDTQYF.